The T cell receptor (beta chain) described here comes from a study of blood T cell repertoires in COVID-19. Here immunoSEQ multiplex PCR was the method, and the copy in TCRdb shows in-frame clones only, minus some. The table lists hundreds of thousands of clones, roughly 89% of them singletons. Sequenced sample: peripheral blood. The clonotype was recovered from a woman under 30 who had recovered from COVID-19.

CDR3 region: CASSAVSGTDTQYF. In nucleotides, the CDR3 is TGTGCCAGCAGCGCAGTTAGCGGAACAGATACGCAGTATTTT. The V gene is TRBV9, the J gene TRBJ2-3; D is possibly TRBD2 (6 bases). The germline gives CDR1 SGDLS, CDR2 YYNGEE. V shed 3 bases and J shed 3 bases, with 11 bases lying between them. The length of the CDR3 is 14 residues. Drawing the rest from reference TRBV9 and TRBJ2-3, the complete variable domain is DSGVTQTPKHLITATGQRVTLRCSPRSGDLSVYWYQQSLDQGLQFLIQYYNGEERAKGNILERFSAQQFPDLHSELNLSSLELGDSALYFCASSAVSGTDTQYFGPGTRLTVL.